One TCR beta chain is described in this entry. Reverse transcription of about 0.5 to 1 ug RNA used random hexamers. TCRdb passed the immunoSEQ multiplex PCR reads through MiXCR, listing each CDR3 protein once. The table has some 94,000 distinct CDR3 sequences, around 94% seen once; the top ten hold roughly 0.31%. Trimming cost V 8 bases and J 5 bases, with 18 bases left between them. Germline CDR1 and CDR2: SQVTM and ANQGSEA. The CDR3 is 13 amino acids. The source of the sample is a study of CD8 T cells in Susac syndrome. The source material was CD4+ T cells from PBMCs. This sequence was found in a human donor with Susac syndrome. V is TRBV29-1 and J is TRBJ2-5; possibly TRBD1 for D (6 bases). This CDR3 is CSQKQGIDETQYF. In DNA, the CDR3 is TGCAGCCAAAAACAGGGTATCGACGAGACCCAGTACTTC.